This TCR beta chain is from a study of cytomegalovirus exposure and HLA in healthy donors. In the PCR, 60 Vbeta and 13 Jbeta primers were used. Libraries were prepared by immunoSEQ multiplex PCR; TCRdb keeps only in-frame clonotypes and omits some of them. The data show under 200,000 clones, 77% seen once. Trimming removed 0 bases from V and 2 bases from J, with 15 bases in between. CDR1 is SGDLS and CDR2 is YYNGEE in the germline V gene. The CDR3 is 17 amino acids. The TCR originated in a man under 40 in good health and CMV-seropositive. Sequencing was carried out using PBMCs. The chain combines TRBV9 with TRBJ1-3; TRBD1 might be the D (5 bases). The CDR3 coding sequence is TGTGCCAGCAGCGTAGGGTTGGCAGGGAAGACTGGAAACACCATATATTTT. It codes for CASSVGLAGKTGNTIYF.